A single sample is the source of the 15 T cell receptor beta chains below, sequenced in a study of OX40 agonist ivuxolimab in advanced cancers. TCRdb's table, derived via immunoSEQ multiplex PCR, lists solely in-frame clones and lacks some. The top ten hold roughly 0.52% of the sample, which has about 98,000 clones, 70% to 90% seen once. The sample in question was CD4+ or CD8+ T cells sorted from blood, obtained in a trial of the OX40 agonist ivuxolimab. These receptors were obtained from an adult with an advanced solid tumor such as melanoma, head and neck, liver or kidney cancer.

This clone was detected only once. The chain is built from TRBV5-1 and TRBJ2-6; D gene uncertain. Trimming cost V 0 bases and J 0 bases, with 10 bases left between them. Germline V lookup: CDR1 SGHRS, CDR2 YFSETQ. The CDR3 runs 17 residues. The CDR3 DNA is TGCGCCAGCAGCTTGGGTTATTCCGTCTCTGGGGCCAACGTCCTGACTTTC. Protein sequence: CASSLGYSVSGANVLTF.

The chain has TRBV10-3 and TRBJ2-5; 8 bases are a match to TRBD1. The DNA matches TRBJ2-7 better at its end, which makes the J call doubtful. Germline lookup yields CDR1 ENHRY and CDR2 SYGVKD. This CDR3 contains 14 residues. CDR3 loop: CAISERQGPYEQYF. The CDR3 bases are TGTGCCATCAGTGAGCGACAGGGGCCCTACGAGCAGTACTTC.

This clone was observed a single time. The CDR3 does not close with the conserved phenylalanine or tryptophan, likely indicating a read error. This chain connects TRBV5-1 to TRBJ1-6; 11 nucleotides line up with TRBD1. This CDR3 region has 16 residues. J gave up 7 bases and V 3 bases, and 6 bases lay outside the gene matches. Germline CDR1 and CDR2: SGHRS and YFSETQ. The CDR3 coding sequence is TGCGCCAGCAGCTACGGGGACAGGGGGAACAATTCACCCCTCCACCTT. Its protein is CASSYGDRGNNSPLHL.

V usage is TRBV6-1 and J usage is TRBJ1-1; 9 bases align to TRBD1. Germline CDR1 reads MNHNS; CDR2 reads SASEGT. V was pared by 6 bases and J by 14 bases, with 10 bases of the junction left unmatched. The CDR3 contains 12 residues. In DNA, the CDR3 is TGTGCCAGCAGGGAACCGGGACAGGGAGTATTCTTT. Its translation is CASREPGQGVFF.

The chain carries TRBV10-3 and TRBJ2-2; D uncertain. The CDR3 sequence is 14 residues long. Deletions cut 2 bases from V and 0 bases from J, with 4 bases between. Germline V gives CDR1 ENHRY, CDR2 SYGVKD. CDR3 in amino acids: CAISEGPNTGELFF. CDR3 in DNA: TGTGCCATCAGTGAGGGACCGAACACCGGGGAGCTGTTTTTT.

The chain links TRBV11-2 to TRBJ1-5, with TRBD1 matching over 8 bases. Germline CDR1 and CDR2: SGHAT and FQNNGV. The CDR3 is 13 residues long. V dropped 4 bases and J dropped 5; count of bases not matched to a gene: 1. The CDR3 region is CASSSDRDQPQHF. The CDR3 nucleotides are TGTGCCAGCAGCTCGGACAGGGATCAGCCCCAGCATTTT.

The genes are TRBV27 and TRBJ2-5; D gene ambiguous. This CDR3 contains 14 residues. Trimming took 0 bases from V and 4 from J, leaving 9 bases between them. Germline V lookup: CDR1 MNHEY, CDR2 SMNVEV (reference sequence). CDR3 DNA: TGTGCCAGCAGTTTATCAAAGGCCACAGAGACCCAGTACTTC. Translated: CASSLSKATETQYF.

The V call is TRBV11-3, the J call TRBJ2-2, with a weak D call TRBD1 (6 bases). With 5 bases removed from V and 8 bases from J, the gap between germline ends came to 15 bases. CDR3 length equals 14 residues. Germline V lookup: CDR1 SGHNT, CDR2 YENEEA. CDR3 residues: CASSRYRDEGELFF. In DNA, the CDR3 is TGTGCCAGCAGCCGCTACAGGGATGAGGGGGAGCTGTTTTTT.

The chain employs TRBV18 and TRBJ2-7, with no clear D. CDR1 is KGHSH and CDR2 is LQKENI in the germline V gene. This CDR3 spans 15 amino acids. V dropped 0 bases and J dropped 4 bases, with 13 bases sitting between them. The CDR3 DNA reads as TGTGCCAGCTCACCACCGGGCCCGTACCTATACGAGCAGTACTTC. Amino acids: CASSPPGPYLYEQYF. Filled out from reference TRBV18 and TRBJ2-7, the complete variable domain reads NAGVMQNPRHLVRRRGQEARLRCSPMKGHSHVYWYRQLPEEGLKFMVYLQKENIIDESGMPKERFSAEFPKEGPSILRIQQVVRGDSAAYFCASSPPGPYLYEQYFGPGTRLTVT.

This chain links TRBV7-2 with TRBJ1-1; 7 nucleotides match TRBD1. The CDR3 totals 14 residues. Per the germline V gene, CDR1 is SGHTA and CDR2 is FQGNSA. Germline trimming cut 2 bases from V and 10 bases from J; bases unmatched to any gene: 10. As DNA, the CDR3 is TGTGCCAGCAGCTTAAGACAGGGAAATGCGGCAGCTTTCTTT. Protein: CASSLRQGNAAAFF.

The genes are TRBV5-4 and TRBJ1-2, with 10 nucleotides matching TRBD1. Germline assignment: CDR1 SGHNT and CDR2 YYREEE (reference sequence). This CDR3 has 14 residues. The junction had 5 bases not matched to a gene; V was cut back by 5 bases and J by 4 bases. The CDR3 loop reads CASSRDRGGYGYTF. CDR3 nucleotide sequence: TGTGCCAGCAGTCGGGACAGGGGCGGCTATGGCTACACCTTC.

The chain employs TRBV7-2 and TRBJ1-5; no clear D gene. V dropped 6 bases and J dropped 4 bases, with 10 bases sitting between them. CDR1 SGHTA and CDR2 FQGNSA come from the germline V gene. The CDR3 has 13 residues. The CDR3 DNA reads TGTGCCAGCAGTCGGGGTCTTAATCAGCCCCAGCATTTT. This sequence encodes CASSRGLNQPQHF. Filled out from reference TRBV7-2 and TRBJ1-5, the complete variable domain reads GAGVSQSPSNKVTEKGKDVELRCDPISGHTALYWYRQSLGQGLEFLIYFQGNSAPDKSGLPSDRFSAERTGGSVSTLTIQRTQQEDSAVYLCASSRGLNQPQHFGDGTRLSIL.

This clone was observed a single time. The chain joins TRBV6-6 to TRBJ1-1; 9 bases align to TRBD1. Per the germline V gene, CDR1 is MNHNY and CDR2 is SVGAGI (reference sequence). CDR3 size: 14 residues. The trim removed 10 bases at V and 0 bases at J, leaving 6 bases unmatched. The CDR3 bases are TGTGCCACCGGGACAGGGAATATGAACACTGAAGCTTTCTTT. Residues: CATGTGNMNTEAFF.

The genes are TRBV9 and TRBJ2-3; D perhaps matches TRBD2 (5 bases). V lost 1 base to trimming and J lost 7 bases, with 10 bases between them. The germline V gene has CDR1 SGDLS and CDR2 YYNGEE. The CDR3 length is 13 residues. The CDR3, as DNA: TGTGCCAGCAGCGTAACTACGGGGAATACGCAGTATTTT. It is translated as CASSVTTGNTQYF.

The chain links TRBV18 to TRBJ2-1; TRBD2 matches at 7 bases. The CDR3 length is 15 residues. Per the germline V gene, CDR1 is KGHSH and CDR2 is LQKENI. After removal of 0 bases from V and 7 bases from J, the junction contained 6 bases not matched to a gene. The CDR3 loop is CASSPPGGGENEQFF. The DNA for the CDR3 is TGTGCCAGCTCACCACCGGGCGGGGGAGAGAATGAGCAGTTCTTC.